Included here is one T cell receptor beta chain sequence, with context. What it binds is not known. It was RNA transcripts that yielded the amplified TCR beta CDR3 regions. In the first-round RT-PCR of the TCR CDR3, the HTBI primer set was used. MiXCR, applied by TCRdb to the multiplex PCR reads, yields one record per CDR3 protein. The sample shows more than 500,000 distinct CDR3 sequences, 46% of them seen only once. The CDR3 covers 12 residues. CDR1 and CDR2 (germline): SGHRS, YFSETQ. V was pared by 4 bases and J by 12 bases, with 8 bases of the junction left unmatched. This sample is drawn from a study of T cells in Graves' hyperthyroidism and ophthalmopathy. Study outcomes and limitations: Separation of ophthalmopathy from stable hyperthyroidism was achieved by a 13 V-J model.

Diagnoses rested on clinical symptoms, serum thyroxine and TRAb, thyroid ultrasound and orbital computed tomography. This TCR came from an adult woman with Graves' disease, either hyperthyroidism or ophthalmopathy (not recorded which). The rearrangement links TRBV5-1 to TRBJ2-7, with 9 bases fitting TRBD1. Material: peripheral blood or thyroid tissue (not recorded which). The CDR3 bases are TGCGCCAGCAGCCCGGGACAGGGTGGCACGTACTTC. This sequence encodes CASSPGQGGTYF.